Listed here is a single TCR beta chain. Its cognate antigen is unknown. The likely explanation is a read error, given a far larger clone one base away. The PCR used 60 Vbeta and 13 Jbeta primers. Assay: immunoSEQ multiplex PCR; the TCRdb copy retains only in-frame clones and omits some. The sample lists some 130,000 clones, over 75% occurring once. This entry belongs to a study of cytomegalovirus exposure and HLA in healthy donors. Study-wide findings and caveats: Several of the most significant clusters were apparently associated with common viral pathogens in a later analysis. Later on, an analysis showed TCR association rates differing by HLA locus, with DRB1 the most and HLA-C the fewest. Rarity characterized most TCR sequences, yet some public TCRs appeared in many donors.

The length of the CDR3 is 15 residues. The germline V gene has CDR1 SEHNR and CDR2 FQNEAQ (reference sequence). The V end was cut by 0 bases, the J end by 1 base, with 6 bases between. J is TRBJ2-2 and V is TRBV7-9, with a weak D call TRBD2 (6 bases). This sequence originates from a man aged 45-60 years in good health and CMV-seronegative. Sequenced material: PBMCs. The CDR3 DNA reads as TGTGCCAGCAGCTTAGCTAGCGGGAACACCGGGGAGCTGTTTTTT. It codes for CASSLASGNTGELFF.